These 25 T cell receptor beta chains were all obtained from the same sample, sequenced in a study of OX40 agonist ivuxolimab in advanced cancers. The table came from immunoSEQ multiplex PCR; TCRdb's copy has only in-frame clones and leaves some out. Counted here are tens of thousands of clones, 88% occurring once; the ten biggest clones make up around 3.3%. The source material was CD4+ or CD8+ T cells sorted from blood, sampled in a trial of the OX40 agonist ivuxolimab. These receptors came from an adult with an advanced solid tumor such as melanoma, head and neck, liver or kidney cancer.

This chain uses TRBV5-4 with TRBJ1-3; D may be TRBD1 (6 bases). With 2 bases removed from V and 1 base from J, the gap between germline ends came to 10 bases. Germline V gene data show CDR1 as SGHNT and CDR2 as YYREEE (reference sequence). The CDR3 runs 15 residues. The CDR3 DNA is TGTGCCAGCAGCTTAGGGGGGGCGTCTGGAAACACCATATATTTT. Translation: CASSLGGASGNTIYF.

The chain links TRBV2 to TRBJ2-3, with D hard to call. Trimming pared 2 bases from V and 15 bases from J, leaving 15 bases between. CDR3 size: 12 residues. The germline V gene has CDR1 SNHLY and CDR2 FYNNEI. DNA for the CDR3: TGTGCCAGCAGTGAATCGGCAGCCCCGAATTATTTT. Amino acids: CASSESAAPNYF. Based on the CDR3 plus reference TRBV2 and TRBJ2-3, the full variable domain is EPEVTQTPSHQVTQMGQEVILRCVPISNHLYFYWYRQILGQKVEFLVSFYNNEISEKSEIFDDQFSVERPDGSNFTLKIRSTKLEDSAMYFCASSESAAPNYFGPGTRLTVL.

This sequence joins TRBV6-1 and TRBJ2-3, with D perhaps matching TRBD1 or TRBD2 (6 bases each). Trimming stripped 8 bases from V and 0 bases from J, with 12 bases between. The CDR3 is made up of 14 amino acids. Germline loops: CDR1 MNHNS, CDR2 SASEGT. The CDR3 region is CASWGAGSTDTQYF. DNA for the CDR3: TGTGCCAGCTGGGGGGCCGGGAGCACAGATACGCAGTATTTT.

J is TRBJ1-4 and V is TRBV11-2; D unresolved. This CDR3 is 14 amino acids long. V was cut by 3 bases and J by 8 bases, with 13 bases left in between. The germline CDR1 and CDR2 sequences are SGHAT and FQNNGV. In DNA, the CDR3 is TGTGCCAGCAGCTTGGGTCAGTTGACCGAAAAACTGTTTTTT. This sequence encodes CASSLGQLTEKLFF. The whole variable domain, remainder taken from reference TRBV11-2 and TRBJ1-4, is EAGVAQSPRYKIIEKRQSVAFWCNPISGHATLYWYQQILGQGPKLLIQFQNNGVVDDSQLPKDRFSAERLKGVDSTLKIQPAKLEDSAVYLCASSLGQLTEKLFFGSGTQLSVL.

This chain joins TRBV19 and TRBJ2-4, with 7 bases that match TRBD1. CDR3 length: 16 amino acids. Germline-derived CDR1 and CDR2 are LNHDA and SQIVND (reference sequence). The V gene end was trimmed by 5 bases and the J gene end by 5 bases; junction bases not matched to a gene: 12. The CDR3 DNA reads as TGTGCCAGTAGTTACCTTAACAGGGGATGGGAAAACATTCAGTACTTC. Its translation is CASSYLNRGWENIQYF.

The chain uses TRBV5-8 and TRBJ2-4; D perhaps matches TRBD1 (5 bases). CDR1 is SGHTS and CDR2 is YDEGEE in the germline V gene. The CDR3 consists of 17 residues. V lost 0 bases and J lost 1, with 14 bases in between. The chain's CDR3 is CASSLAQGAVAKNIQYF. In DNA, the CDR3 is TGTGCCAGCAGCTTGGCCCAAGGGGCGGTCGCCAAAAACATTCAGTACTTC.

This clone turned up a few times. J is TRBJ2-7 and V is TRBV19; 8 bases fit TRBD1. The ends lost 10 bases at V and 2 bases at J; junction bases unmatched: 4. This CDR3 has 12 residues. The V gene's germline CDR1 is LNHDA and CDR2 SQIVND (reference sequence). Here the CDR3 DNA reads TGTGCCACCTCAGGGGGCGCCTACGAGCAGTACTTC. Protein sequence: CATSGGAYEQYF.

V is TRBV19 and J is TRBJ2-2, with D tentatively TRBD1 (6 bases). Trimming shortened V by 6 bases and J by 1 base, and 12 bases separated the two germline ends. This CDR3 has 15 residues. The germline gives CDR1 LNHDA, CDR2 SQIVND (reference sequence). This chain's CDR3 is CASRKLDRNTGELFF. The CDR3 nucleotides read TGTGCCAGTAGGAAGTTGGACAGGAACACCGGGGAGCTGTTTTTT.

The rearrangement joins TRBV6-5 to TRBJ2-7, with 7 bases fitting TRBD1. CDR1 and CDR2 from the germline V gene are MNHEY and SVGAGI. V shed 6 bases, J shed 3 bases, and the junction held 11 bases outside the gene matches. The CDR3 has 15 residues. In nucleotides, the CDR3 is TGTGCCAGCAGATTTCGACAGGGTAGAGGCTACGAGCAGTACTTC. Amino acids: CASRFRQGRGYEQYF.

The CDR3 coding sequence is TGTGCCAGCAGTTTCCAAGGCGACAGGGGGGACATTCAGTACTTC. Protein product: CASSFQGDRGDIQYF. V usage is TRBV7-2 and J usage is TRBJ2-4; 9 positions agree with TRBD1. From germline, CDR1 is SGHTA and CDR2 FQGNSA. Unmatched junction bases numbered 11, after V lost 6 bases and J lost 8 bases. The CDR3 consists of 15 residues. Full variable domain (remainder filled in from reference TRBV7-2 and TRBJ2-4): GAGVSQSPSNKVTEKGKDVELRCDPISGHTALYWYRQSLGQGLEFLIYFQGNSAPDKSGLPSDRFSAERTGGSVSTLTIQRTQQEDSAVYLCASSFQGDRGDIQYFGAGTRLSVL.

The chain joins TRBV9 to TRBJ1-6, with D perhaps matching TRBD1 (5 bases). Germline V gives CDR1 SGDLS, CDR2 YYNGEE. Deletions cut 0 bases from V and 8 bases from J, with 9 bases between. The CDR3 covers 14 residues. For the CDR3, the DNA is TGTGCCAGCAGCGTAGGAGGGACTCATTCACCCCTCCACTTT. Protein product: CASSVGGTHSPLHF. The variable domain in full, completed from reference TRBV9 and TRBJ1-6, reads DSGVTQTPKHLITATGQRVTLRCSPRSGDLSVYWYQQSLDQGLQFLIQYYNGEERAKGNILERFSAQQFPDLHSELNLSSLELGDSALYFCASSVGGTHSPLHFGNGTRLTVT.

This chain connects TRBV5-1 to TRBJ1-1; 11 nucleotides agree with TRBD1. The V and J ends lost 5 bases and 4 bases, in that order; junction bases with no gene match: 4. This CDR3 spans 14 amino acids. From germline, CDR1 is SGHRS and CDR2 YFSETQ. CDR3 bases: TGCGCCAGCAGACCCGGGACAGGGGGCACTGAAGCTTTCTTT. As protein: CASRPGTGGTEAFF.

This clone appeared once. The V and J genes are TRBV29-1 and TRBJ2-7; 9 bases fit TRBD1. J lost 0 bases, V lost 7 bases, and 4 bases had no gene match. Per the germline V gene, CDR1 is SQVTM and CDR2 is ANQGSEA. This CDR3 spans 13 amino acids. The CDR3 coding sequence is TGCAGCGAACCGGGACAGGGCTCCTACGAGCAGTACTTC. Its translation is CSEPGQGSYEQYF.

The rearrangement links TRBV2 to TRBJ2-7; tentatively, D is TRBD2 (7 bases). Between the trimmed V and J ends, which lost 9 bases and 5 bases, there was a span of 20 bases. Germline V lookup: CDR1 SNHLY, CDR2 FYNNEI. The CDR3 is 14 residues long. The CDR3 loop reads CARRERGAEDEQYF. CDR3 in DNA: TGTGCCAGGAGGGAACGGGGGGCGGAGGACGAGCAGTACTTC. Using reference TRBV2 and TRBJ2-7 for the parts outside the CDR3, the full variable domain is EPEVTQTPSHQVTQMGQEVILRCVPISNHLYFYWYRQILGQKVEFLVSFYNNEISEKSEIFDDQFSVERPDGSNFTLKIRSTKLEDSAMYFCARRERGAEDEQYFGPGTRLTVT.

J is TRBJ1-2 and V is TRBV5-4, with no clear D. The V gene's germline CDR1 is SGHNT and CDR2 YYREEE (reference sequence). There are 14 residues in the CDR3. V was shortened by 2 bases and J by 2 bases, with 10 bases between the two germline ends. The CDR3 DNA reads TGTGCCAGCAGCTTAAAAGGGCTCAACTATGGCTACACCTTC. Translating it yields CASSLKGLNYGYTF.

The J gene is TRBJ2-1, the V gene TRBV2; TRBD2 agrees at 7 bases. V gave up 3 bases and J gave up 8 bases; unmatched junction bases: 10. The CDR3 consists of 15 residues. CDR1 and CDR2 from the germline V gene are SNHLY and FYNNEI. The CDR3 sequence is CASSDLRGEVYEQFF. The CDR3 nucleotides read TGTGCCAGCAGTGACTTACGGGGGGAGGTTTATGAGCAGTTCTTC.

The V gene is TRBV2, the J gene TRBJ1-5, with D unclear. The CDR3 covers 18 residues. The germline V gene has CDR1 SNHLY and CDR2 FYNNEI. V was shortened by 4 bases and J by 1 base, with 20 bases between the two germline ends. CDR3 DNA: TGTGCCAGCAGTGGACCATCTCTCGGGGTTTGGAGCAATCAGCCCCAGCATTTT. Amino acids: CASSGPSLGVWSNQPQHF.

The chain carries TRBV19 and TRBJ2-7; D is perhaps TRBD1 (5 bases). Germline CDR1 is LNHDA and CDR2 is SQIVND (reference sequence). The ends were cut back, 2 bases at V and 6 bases at J, with 14 bases in the middle. The CDR3 runs 14 residues. The CDR3 reads CASSIWGSPGEQYF. The CDR3 nucleotides are TGTGCCAGTAGTATATGGGGCTCCCCCGGCGAGCAGTACTTC.

This chain uses TRBV5-4 with TRBJ2-1; 8 nucleotides match TRBD2. V lost 0 bases, J lost 9 bases, and 5 bases stayed unmatched. CDR1 SGHNT and CDR2 YYREEE come from the germline V gene (reference sequence). The CDR3 has 14 amino acids. As DNA, the CDR3 is TGTGCCAGCAGCTTGGCGGGGGGGAGCGGTGAGCAGTTCTTC. Translated: CASSLAGGSGEQFF.

This CDR3 is CASSVDVPGETQYF. Here the CDR3 DNA reads TGTGCCAGCAGCGTAGACGTTCCGGGGGAGACCCAGTACTTC. This chain links TRBV9 with TRBJ2-5; a possible D gene is TRBD2 (5 bases). CDR1 and CDR2 from the germline V gene are SGDLS and YYNGEE. V was clipped by 0 bases and J by 5 bases, with 11 bases between them. This CDR3 region has 14 residues.

CDR3 sequence (DNA): TGTGCCAGGCTGTCGGGGGGGGCCCGCTACGAGCAGTACTTC. It translates to CARLSGGARYEQYF. J is TRBJ2-7 and V is TRBV19, with TRBD2 identical over 8 bases. V trimming: 9 bases; J trimming: 3 bases; junction bases outside the gene matches: 10. Germline CDR1 and CDR2: LNHDA and SQIVND (reference sequence). The CDR3 extends over 14 amino acids.

The chain carries TRBV27 and TRBJ1-3, with a tentative D call TRBD1 (5 bases). Trimming took off 6 bases at V and 2 bases at J, with 5 bases between the two ends. This CDR3 region has 12 residues. CDR1 is MNHEY, CDR2 SMNVEV, per germline (reference sequence). The DNA of the CDR3 is TGTGCCAGCAGGGGGGCTGGAAACACCATATATTTT. It yields the protein CASRGAGNTIYF.

A note on this clone: Other DNA variants within this sample encode the same CDR3. This chain connects TRBV7-9 to TRBJ1-2, with a weak D call TRBD1 (6 bases). V dropped 5 bases and J dropped 4 bases, with 17 bases sitting between them. Germline CDR1 and CDR2: SEHNR and FQNEAQ (reference sequence). The CDR3 extends over 15 amino acids. In nucleotides, the CDR3 is TGTGCCAGCAGCCTAGGGTACAGCAGGGGCTATGGCTACACCTTC. Translation gives CASSLGYSRGYGYTF. The variable domain in full, with the rest retrieved from reference TRBV7-9 and TRBJ1-2, is DTGVSQNPRHKITKRGQNVTFRCDPISEHNRLYWYRQTLGQGPEFLTYFQNEAQLEKSRLLSDRFSAERPKGSFSTLEIQRTEQGDSAMYLCASSLGYSRGYGYTFGSGTRLTVV.

This clone was seen a single time. The V call is TRBV7-2, the J call TRBJ2-1, with D possibly TRBD2 on 6 matching bases. This CDR3 comprises 13 residues. The V gene lost 0 bases and the J gene lost 10 bases, with 10 bases spanning the gap. The germline V gene has CDR1 SGHTA and CDR2 FQGNSA. This CDR3 reads CASSLAGAGEQFF. DNA of the CDR3: TGTGCCAGCAGCTTAGCGGGAGCGGGCGAGCAGTTCTTC. Together with reference TRBV7-2 and TRBJ2-1, the CDR3 gives the full variable domain: GAGVSQSPSNKVTEKGKDVELRCDPISGHTALYWYRQSLGQGLEFLIYFQGNSAPDKSGLPSDRFSAERTGGSVSTLTIQRTQQEDSAVYLCASSLAGAGEQFFGPGTRLTVL.

The chain combines TRBV4-2 with TRBJ1-5, with 8 bases that match TRBD1. Germline V gene sequence: CDR1 LGHNA, CDR2 YNFKEQ. This CDR3 comprises 16 residues. Trimming at V came to 4 bases and at J to 4 bases, leaving 9 bases not matched to a gene. The CDR3 sequence is CASSRTTGTGNQPQHF. The CDR3 coding sequence is TGTGCCAGCAGCCGCACGACCGGGACAGGAAATCAGCCCCAGCATTTT.